These T cell receptor beta chains were read from a single sample in a study of T cell repertoires in cytomegalovirus infection. Antigen specificity for these receptors is unknown. TCRdb re-called the reads with MiXCR, one entry per CDR3 protein. The table records 380,000 or so distinct CDR3 sequences, about a third of them present only once. Specimen: cultured PBMCs, collected from culture after CMV antigen stimulation. The receptors stem from a human donor in good health (CMV status not recorded). Some clones in this sample may be carry-over from other donors' samples. The CDR3 runs from the conserved cysteine through the conserved F or W. For some rows the clone size is stated as once, few or many, or as a class when expanded; others skip it.

J gene: TRBJ1-2
V gene: TRBV19
clone size: few
CDR3 protein: CASKFRQRSDYGYTF

J gene: TRBJ2-7
V gene: TRBV7-2
clone size: many
CDR3 protein: CASSHNARSNEQYF

J gene: TRBJ2-1
V gene: TRBV7-9
clone size: many
CDR3 protein: CASSLTSGANEQFF

J gene: TRBJ2-7
V gene: TRBV11-2
clone size: NA
CDR3 protein: CASRPRQNPYEQYF

J gene: TRBJ2-1
V gene: TRBV7-8
clone size: NA
CDR3 protein: CASSLRIVSYNEQFF

J gene: TRBJ2-3
V gene: TRBV11-2
clone size: NA
CDR3 protein: CASSLVRTSKLSSTDTQYF

J gene: TRBJ1-1
V gene: TRBV3-1
clone size: NA
CDR3 protein: CASSLLAGGKLLTEAFF

J gene: TRBJ1-5
V gene: TRBV12-3/TRBV12-4
clone size: few
CDR3 protein: CASTEDGASQPQHF

J gene: TRBJ2-2
V gene: TRBV5-1
clone size: NA
CDR3 protein: CASSLNGGRRAGELFF

J gene: TRBJ1-1
V gene: TRBV28
clone size: NA
CDR3 protein: CASSFLADRNTEAFF

J gene: TRBJ2-1
V gene: TRBV19
clone size: NA
CDR3 protein: CASSIISGPKWEQFF

J gene: TRBJ1-1
V gene: TRBV6-6
clone size: NA
CDR3 protein: CASSYYDTEAFF

J gene: TRBJ1-1
V gene: TRBV29-1
clone size: NA
CDR3 protein: CSVAPGGLEAFF

J gene: TRBJ2-7
V gene: TRBV9
clone size: NA
CDR3 protein: CASSVGSSGAYEQYF

J gene: TRBJ1-6
V gene: TRBV6-5
clone size: NA
CDR3 protein: CASSSGTWPGYNSPLHF

J gene: TRBJ1-4
V gene: TRBV6-1
clone size: many
CDR3 protein: CASSEARGGTATNEKLFF

J gene: TRBJ2-2
V gene: TRBV4-1
clone size: NA
CDR3 protein: CASSQDPGLAGGITGELFF

J gene: TRBJ1-4
V gene: TRBV4-3
clone size: NA
CDR3 protein: CASSQERTGGEKLFF

J gene: TRBJ2-7
V gene: TRBV24-1
clone size: few
CDR3 protein: CATSEYREKRKGYEQYF

J gene: TRBJ1-1
V gene: TRBV7-2
clone size: many
CDR3 protein: CASSLIGARNTEAFF

J gene: TRBJ2-1
V gene: TRBV6-2/TRBV6-3
clone size: NA
CDR3 protein: CASSYSVHPRLAGAYNEQFF

J gene: TRBJ1-6
V gene: TRBV6-6
clone size: few
CDR3 protein: CASSYPSGRDPFNSPLHF

J gene: TRBJ1-4
V gene: TRBV7-9
clone size: few
CDR3 protein: CASSFPRGAQEKLFF